Presented here are 22 T cell receptor beta chains from one specimen sequenced in a study of T cell repertoires in cytomegalovirus infection. MiXCR was run by TCRdb on the reads, yielding one entry per CDR3 protein. The sample holds about 890,000 distinct CDR3 sequences, under 40% seen once. Antigen specificity for these receptors is unknown. The specimen comprised cultured CD8+ T cells from PBMCs, sampled from culture after CMV antigen stimulation. Receptors were obtained from a human donor in good health (CMV status not recorded). Some clones in this sample may be carry-over from other donors' samples.

CDR3 DNA: TGTGCCAGCAGTTTCCGTAATAACACTGAAGCTTTCTTT. Its protein is CASSFRNNTEAFF. The J gene is TRBJ1-1, the V gene TRBV12-3 or TRBV12-4; D unresolved. Trimming left V 3 bases short and J 2 bases short, with 7 bases between. This CDR3 is 13 amino acids long.

The V and J genes are TRBV2 and TRBJ2-2, with D perhaps TRBD1 (5 bases). V lost 6 bases and J 4 bases, leaving 21 bases between the germline ends. Per germline, CDR1 SNHLY and CDR2 FYNNEI. The CDR3 covers 17 residues. CDR3 residues: CASSAQGAGRGTGELFF. In DNA form, the CDR3 reads TGTGCCAGCAGCGCCCAAGGAGCAGGAAGGGGCACCGGGGAGCTGTTTTTT.

This chain connects TRBV5-1 to TRBJ2-7; D could derive from TRBD1 or TRBD2 (5 bases each). Trimming stripped 4 bases from V and 5 bases from J, with 28 bases between. The CDR3 has 18 amino acids. Germline CDR1 and CDR2: SGHRS and YFSETQ. CDR3 residues: CASSAVKTGTRLIDEQYF. CDR3 in DNA: TGCGCCAGCAGCGCCGTTAAAACCGGGACGCGACTTATAGACGAGCAGTACTTC.

This clonotype came up a few times. This chain links TRBV27 with TRBJ2-7; possible D gene TRBD2, 5 bases. Germline lookup yields CDR1 MNHEY and CDR2 SMNVEV (reference sequence). The CDR3 totals 13 residues. Trimming removed 2 bases from V and 4 bases from J, with 9 bases in between. Here the CDR3 DNA reads TGTGCCAGCAGTTTAGGCCCGGGGTACGAGCAGTACGTC. Protein product: CASSLGPGYEQYV.

This clonotype was found a few times. The genes are TRBV14 and TRBJ2-1, with 10 positions matching TRBD2. The CDR3 consists of 15 residues. In germline, CDR1 is SGHDN, CDR2 FVKESK. The ends lost 4 bases at V and 8 bases at J; junction bases unmatched: 8. The CDR3 nucleotides are TGTGCCAGCAGCCTGCAAGCGGGGGGGCTGGATGAGCAGTTCTTC. This sequence encodes CASSLQAGGLDEQFF.

This sequence joins TRBV2 and TRBJ2-1, with 8 bases matching TRBD2. V trimming: 5 bases; J trimming: 14 bases; junction bases outside the gene matches: 17. Germline CDR1 and CDR2: SNHLY and FYNNEI. The CDR3 spans 15 residues. CDR3 in DNA: TGTGCCAGCAGTCCCAGCGGGGGCCGAGGCTGGGGGGAGTTCTTC. Residues: CASSPSGGRGWGEFF.

This clonotype turned up a few times. The V and J genes are TRBV12-3 or TRBV12-4 and TRBJ1-2, with no clear D. The V end was cut by 3 bases, the J end by 2 bases, with 7 bases between. CDR3 length: 13 amino acids. The chain's CDR3 is CASSFVLNYGYTF. CDR3 bases: TGTGCCAGCAGTTTTGTGCTAAACTATGGCTACACCTTC.

The V call is TRBV11-3, the J call TRBJ2-7, with 9 positions matching TRBD2. CDR3 size: 15 residues. The V gene's germline CDR1 is SGHNT and CDR2 YENEEA. Losses at the gene ends were 2 bases for V and 2 bases for J; bases not matched to a gene: 4. The DNA of the CDR3 is TGTGCCAGCAGCTTATCAGCGGGGGGAACCTACGAGCAGTACTTC. Encoded protein: CASSLSAGGTYEQYF. Full variable domain (missing parts from reference TRBV11-3 and TRBJ2-7): EAGVVQSPRYKIIEKKQPVAFWCNPISGHNTLYWYLQNLGQGPELLIRYENEEAVDDSQLPKDRFSAERLKGVDSTLKIQPAELGDSAVYLCASSLSAGGTYEQYFGPGTRLTVT.

The chain carries TRBV7-3 and TRBJ2-6; D might be TRBD1 (5 bases). Per the germline V gene, CDR1 is SGHTA and CDR2 is FQGTGA. The CDR3 is 15 amino acids. V was trimmed by 5 bases and J by 3 bases, leaving 11 bases between them. CDR3 in DNA: TGTGCCAGCAGCCCGCAGGGTTTTGGGGCCAACGTCCTGACTTTC. Translation: CASSPQGFGANVLTF.

This clonotype has only a few counts. This chain joins TRBV7-9 and TRBJ1-1, with 8 bases fitting TRBD1. Germline assignment: CDR1 SEHNR and CDR2 FQNEAQ (reference sequence). This CDR3 has 16 residues. The J segment lost 3 bases and the V segment lost 2 bases, leaving 8 bases of the junction unmatched. The CDR3 reads CASSLNLRTGHTEAFF. The CDR3 region has the DNA TGTGCCAGCAGCTTAAATCTACGGACAGGGCACACTGAAGCTTTCTTT.

This sequence joins TRBV12-5 and TRBJ1-5; D not resolved. V was shortened by 0 bases and J by 6 bases, with 15 bases between the two germline ends. The germline V gene has CDR1 LGHNT and CDR2 FRNRAP. This CDR3 contains 16 residues. The CDR3 region is CASGLVRGKEPQPQHF. CDR3 bases: TGTGCTAGTGGTTTGGTACGCGGAAAGGAACCTCAGCCCCAGCATTTT.

This clonotype was seen only a few times. The chain employs TRBV19 and TRBJ2-7; 7 bases match TRBD1. CDR3 length: 15 amino acids. J gave up 3 bases and V 4 bases, and 9 bases lay outside the gene matches. Looked up from germline, CDR1 is LNHDA and CDR2 is SQIVND (reference sequence). The CDR3 spells CASSTRDSSNYEQYF. CDR3 DNA: TGTGCCAGTAGTACCCGGGACAGTTCGAACTACGAGCAGTACTTC.

In this sample, this clonotype turned up a few times. This rearrangement joins TRBV5-5 to TRBJ1-4; D remains unclear. Trimming stripped 0 bases from V and 2 bases from J, with 8 bases between. Germline CDR1 and CDR2: SGHKS and YYEKEE (reference sequence). This CDR3 comprises 15 residues. The CDR3 region is CASSLGENTNEKLFF. CDR3 DNA sequence: TGTGCCAGCAGCTTGGGAGAAAATACTAATGAAAAACTGTTTTTT.

This chain links TRBV7-6 with TRBJ2-2, with 8 bases that match TRBD2. Losses at the gene ends were 4 bases for V and 6 bases for J; bases not matched to a gene: 10. This CDR3 region has 16 residues. The germline CDR1 and CDR2 sequences are SGHVS and FNYEAQ. CDR3 amino acids: CASSSPIAGRAGELFF. CDR3 nucleotides: TGTGCCAGCAGCTCTCCTATAGCGGGGCGAGCCGGGGAGCTGTTTTTT. The entire variable domain, with the rest obtained from reference TRBV7-6 and TRBJ2-2, is as follows: GAGVSQSPRYKVTKRGQDVALRCDPISGHVSLYWYRQALGQGPEFLTYFNYEAQQDKSGLPNDRFSAERPEGSISTLTIQRTEQRDSAMYRCASSSPIAGRAGELFFGEGSRLTVL.

The chain is built from TRBV7-9 and TRBJ2-1, with TRBD1 as a possible D gene (6 bases). The CDR3 length is 15 residues. The germline V gene has CDR1 SEHNR and CDR2 FQNEAQ (reference sequence). V lost 6 bases to trimming and J lost 4 bases, with 16 bases between them. CDR3 protein: CASRGPGAAYNEQFF. CDR3 in DNA: TGTGCCAGCAGGGGGCCAGGGGCGGCATACAATGAGCAGTTCTTC.

This sequence joins TRBV12-3 or TRBV12-4 and TRBJ1-2; D might be TRBD1 (6 bases). The CDR3 has 13 amino acids. V lost 5 bases, J lost 6 bases, and 13 bases lay in between. The CDR3 spells CASSPGQQDGYTF. The CDR3 coding sequence is TGTGCCAGCAGTCCTGGACAGCAGGATGGCTACACCTTC.

The chain carries TRBV10-3 and TRBJ2-7; D assignment may be TRBD1 or TRBD2 (5 bases each). The CDR3 sequence is 15 residues long. V shed 3 bases and J shed 3 bases, with 15 bases lying between them. Germline CDR1 and CDR2: ENHRY and SYGVKD. CDR3 residues: CAISEEGTLNYEQYF. The CDR3 region has the DNA TGTGCCATCAGTGAAGAGGGGACGCTAAACTACGAGCAGTACTTC.

The table lists this clonotype with a few counts. V and J are TRBV4-1 and TRBJ2-4; D may correspond to TRBD1 or TRBD2 (5 bases each). CDR3 size: 17 residues. The V and J ends lost 2 bases and 2 bases respectively, with 16 bases between them. CDR1 is MGHRA, CDR2 YSYEKL, per germline. CDR3 in amino acids: CASSQRAGDRTKNIQYF. The CDR3 DNA reads as TGCGCCAGCAGCCAAAGGGCTGGGGACCGGACCAAAAACATTCAGTACTTC.

This rearrangement joins TRBV6-1 to TRBJ2-3, with TRBD2 identical over 12 bases. Unmatched junction bases numbered 8, after V lost 7 bases and J lost 3 bases. The germline gives CDR1 MNHNS, CDR2 SASEGT. This CDR3 spans 16 amino acids. The chain's CDR3 is CASKSLAGGYTDTQYF. CDR3 sequence (DNA): TGTGCCAGCAAATCCCTAGCGGGGGGGTATACAGATACGCAGTATTTT.

This chain links TRBV18 with TRBJ1-6; TRBD1 matches at 7 bases. V lost 5 bases and J lost 8; bases outside the gene matches: 12. Germline V lookup: CDR1 KGHSH, CDR2 LQKENI. This CDR3 spans 16 amino acids. This chain's CDR3 is CASSADRVPSDSPLHF. CDR3 DNA sequence: TGTGCCAGCTCAGCAGACAGGGTCCCGTCTGATTCACCCCTCCACTTT.

The chain employs TRBV27 and TRBJ2-3; a weak D match, TRBD2 (6 bases). In germline, CDR1 is MNHEY, CDR2 SMNVEV (reference sequence). Trimming removed 6 bases from V and 1 base from J, with 14 bases in between. The CDR3 is 15 residues long. The DNA of the CDR3 is TGTGCCAGCAGCTACGGGACTGTAGGCACAGATACGCAGTATTTT. Protein: CASSYGTVGTDTQYF.

J is TRBJ1-1 and V is TRBV6-5; D gene ambiguous. Trimming removed 9 bases from V and 1 base from J, with 12 bases in between. The CDR3 consists of 13 residues. In germline, CDR1 is MNHEY, CDR2 SVGAGI. Here the CDR3 reads CASGYTANTEAFF. For the CDR3, the DNA is TGTGCCAGTGGATACACAGCGAACACTGAAGCTTTCTTT.